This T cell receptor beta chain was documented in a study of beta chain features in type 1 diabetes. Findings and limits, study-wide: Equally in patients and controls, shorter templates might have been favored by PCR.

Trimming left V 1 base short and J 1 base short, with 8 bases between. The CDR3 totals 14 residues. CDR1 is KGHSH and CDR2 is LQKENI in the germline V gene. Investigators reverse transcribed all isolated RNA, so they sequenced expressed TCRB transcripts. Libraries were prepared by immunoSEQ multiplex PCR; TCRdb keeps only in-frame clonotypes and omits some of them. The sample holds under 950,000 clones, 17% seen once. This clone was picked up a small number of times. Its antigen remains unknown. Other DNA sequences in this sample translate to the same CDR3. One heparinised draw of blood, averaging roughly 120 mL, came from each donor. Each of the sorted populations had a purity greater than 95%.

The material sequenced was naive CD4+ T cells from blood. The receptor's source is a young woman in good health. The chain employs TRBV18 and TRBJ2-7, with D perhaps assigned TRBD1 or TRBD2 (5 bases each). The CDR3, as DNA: TGTGCCAGCTCACCACGGGACGGATCCTACGAGCAGTACTTC. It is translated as CASSPRDGSYEQYF.